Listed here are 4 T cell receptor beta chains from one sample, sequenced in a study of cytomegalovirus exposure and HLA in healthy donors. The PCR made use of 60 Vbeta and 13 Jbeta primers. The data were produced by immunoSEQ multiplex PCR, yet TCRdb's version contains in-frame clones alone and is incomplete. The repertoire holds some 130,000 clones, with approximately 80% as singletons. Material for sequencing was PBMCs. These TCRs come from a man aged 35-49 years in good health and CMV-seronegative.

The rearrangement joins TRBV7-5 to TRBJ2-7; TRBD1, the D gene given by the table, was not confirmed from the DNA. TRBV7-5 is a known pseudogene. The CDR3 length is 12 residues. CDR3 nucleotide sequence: TGTGCCAGAAGCCCCAGGGGACACGAGCAGTACTTC. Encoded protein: CARSPRGHEQYF.

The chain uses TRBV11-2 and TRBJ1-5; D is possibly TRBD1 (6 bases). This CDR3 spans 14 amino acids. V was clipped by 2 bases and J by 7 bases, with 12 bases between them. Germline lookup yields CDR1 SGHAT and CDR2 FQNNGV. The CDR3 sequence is CASSLSGEGQPQHF. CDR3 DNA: TGTGCCAGCAGCTTATCAGGGGAGGGCCAGCCCCAGCATTTT.

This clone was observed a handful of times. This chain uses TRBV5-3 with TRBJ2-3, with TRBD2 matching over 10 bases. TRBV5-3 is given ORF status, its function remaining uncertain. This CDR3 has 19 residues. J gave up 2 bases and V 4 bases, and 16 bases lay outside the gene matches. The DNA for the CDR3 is TGTGCCAGAAGCCCCCCCCGCGAAAGCGGGGGGGTCCTCACAGATACGCAGTATTTT. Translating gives CARSPPRESGGVLTDTQYF.

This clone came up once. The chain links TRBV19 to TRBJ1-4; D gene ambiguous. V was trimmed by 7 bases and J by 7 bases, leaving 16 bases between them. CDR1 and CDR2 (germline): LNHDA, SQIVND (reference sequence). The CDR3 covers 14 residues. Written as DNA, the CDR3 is TGTGCCAGTACCTTGCCCGGGGAAGGTGAAAAACTGTTTTTT. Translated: CASTLPGEGEKLFF.